This is a list of T cell receptor beta chains from one sample in a study of blood T cell repertoires in COVID-19. The repertoire was sequenced with immunoSEQ multiplex PCR; TCRdb's copy has only in-frame clones and lacks some. The table records more than 200,000 clones, 70% to 90% of them present only once. The source material was peripheral blood. These receptors came from an elderly man with acute or convalescent COVID-19. CDR3s include the opening cysteine and the closing phenylalanine or tryptophan. The D gene is left open where the match is weak. The listing skips clone size in some rows; elsewhere it reads once, few, many or a size class.

D	V	size	J	CDR3	DNA
.	TRBV19	.	TRBJ1-3	CASSRYSGNTIYF	TGTGCCAGTAGTCGGTACTCTGGAAACACCATATATTTT
TRBD1	TRBV18	.	TRBJ1-2	CASSRAGGVDYGYTF	TGTGCCAGCTCACGGGCAGGGGGCGTCGACTATGGCTACACCTTC
.	TRBV7-2	.	TRBJ1-1	CASSLDRRTEAFF	TGTGCCAGCAGCTTGGATAGGCGGACTGAAGCTTTCTTT
.	TRBV18	.	TRBJ1-1	CASSPRRQSGTEAFF	TGTGCCAGCTCCCCTCGAAGACAAAGCGGCACTGAAGCTTTCTTT
.	TRBV18	.	TRBJ2-1	CASSPSQGQFF	TGTGCCAGCTCACCCTCGCAGGGACAGTTCTTC
.	TRBV2	once	TRBJ2-5	CASEGGEETQYF	TGTGCCAGCGAGGGCGGGGAAGAGACCCAGTACTTC
TRBD1	TRBV27	.	TRBJ2-1	CASSSRDRGNYNEQFF	TGTGCCAGCAGTTCCAGAGACAGGGGAAACTACAATGAGCAGTTCTTC
.	TRBV6-2/TRBV6-3	.	TRBJ2-2	CASSYSESSGQGTGELFF	TGTGCCAGCAGTTACTCCGAGTCTAGCGGCCAGGGGACCGGGGAGCTGTTTTTT
.	TRBV3-1/TRBV3-2	.	TRBJ2-5	CASSQRVAGETQYF	TGTGCCAGCAGCCAGAGGGTGGCTGGGGAGACCCAGTACTTC
.	TRBV28	.	TRBJ2-6	CALGGSRGGANVLTF	TGTGCCTTGGGCGGGTCACGAGGTGGGGCCAACGTCCTGACTTTC
TRBD2	TRBV7-2	.	TRBJ2-7	CASLKNGGGLGGSSYEQYF	TGTGCCAGCCTGAAAAATGGAGGAGGGTTGGGCGGGAGCTCCTACGAGCAGTACTTC
.	TRBV5-1	.	TRBJ2-7	CASSFNTRQTYEQYF	TGCGCCAGCAGCTTTAATACACGACAAACCTACGAGCAGTACTTC
TRBD1	TRBV7-9	.	TRBJ1-2	CASSRSGTGGIYGYTF	TGTGCCAGCAGCCGGTCCGGGACAGGGGGCATCTATGGCTACACCTTC
.	TRBV4-2	.	TRBJ2-2	CASSQDHLRGTGELFF	TGTGCCAGCAGCCAAGATCACTTGCGGGGCACCGGGGAGCTGTTTTTT
.	TRBV7-2	.	TRBJ2-2	CASSLKIVTGELFF	TGTGCCAGCAGCTTAAAAATCGTCACCGGGGAGCTGTTTTTT
.	TRBV6-5	.	TRBJ1-5	CASSYGRSGQPQHF	TGTGCCAGCAGTTACGGCCGGTCGGGTCAGCCCCAGCATTTT
.	TRBV19	.	TRBJ2-1	CASSTPKGRESSNEQFF	TGTGCCAGTAGTACTCCTAAGGGGCGCGAATCCTCGAATGAGCAGTTCTTC
.	TRBV4-1	.	TRBJ2-3	CASSQDRDTQYF	TGCGCCAGCAGCCAAGACAGAGATACGCAGTATTTT
.	TRBV13	.	TRBJ1-2	CASSFTGYYDYGYTF	TGTGCCAGCAGCTTTACAGGGTATTACGACTATGGCTACACCTTC
.	TRBV7-6	.	TRBJ1-6	CASSIGENNSPLHF	TGTGCCAGCAGTATCGGGGAGAATAATTCACCCCTCCACTTT
TRBD1	TRBV28	.	TRBJ2-4	CASSVDRGAKNIQYF	TGTGCCAGCAGTGTTGACAGGGGTGCCAAAAACATTCAGTACTTC
.	TRBV2	.	TRBJ2-7	CASSPRIASGYEQYF	TGTGCCAGCAGTCCGAGAATAGCTTCGGGCTACGAGCAGTACTTC
TRBD1	TRBV5-6	.	TRBJ2-7	CASSSLTGLNYEQYF	TGTGCCAGCAGCTCATTGACAGGGTTAAACTACGAGCAGTACTTC
TRBD2	TRBV5-6	.	TRBJ2-1	CASSIRTSGTDEQFF	TGTGCCAGCAGCATCCGGACTAGCGGGACCGATGAGCAGTTCTTC
.	TRBV7-2	.	TRBJ2-3	CASSAGGVWAPDTQYF	TGTGCCAGCAGCGCAGGAGGGGTCTGGGCCCCGGATACGCAGTATTTT
TRBD2	TRBV5-1	.	TRBJ2-1	CASSPGLAGVDEQFF	TGCGCCAGCAGCCCGGGACTAGCGGGAGTGGATGAGCAGTTCTTC
.	TRBV27	.	TRBJ2-7	CASSLRLTGHEQYF	TGTGCCAGCAGTTTACGGCTTACAGGGCACGAGCAGTACTTC
TRBD2	TRBV9	.	TRBJ2-5	CASSAGLAGGWETQYF	TGTGCCAGCAGCGCCGGACTAGCGGGAGGTTGGGAGACCCAGTACTTC
.	TRBV19	.	TRBJ2-2	CASSLQGSAGELFF	TGTGCCAGTAGTTTACAGGGATCGGCCGGGGAGCTGTTTTTT
.	TRBV3-1/TRBV3-2	once	TRBJ2-1	CASSQDQRGAYNEQFF	TGTGCCAGCAGCCAAGATCAAAGGGGCGCCTACAATGAGCAGTTCTTC
TRBD1	TRBV29-1	.	TRBJ1-5	CSVRDRALDQPQHF	TGCAGCGTTCGGGACAGGGCGCTCGATCAGCCCCAGCATTTT
TRBD1	TRBV30	.	TRBJ1-4	CAWSSTGKEKLFF	TGTGCCTGGAGCTCGACAGGGAAGGAAAAACTGTTTTTT
TRBD2	TRBV7-3	.	TRBJ2-3	CASSSGLAADTQYF	TGTGCCAGCAGCTCGGGACTAGCGGCAGATACGCAGTATTTT
.	TRBV7-8	.	TRBJ1-3	CASKGWGNTIYF	TGTGCCAGCAAGGGGTGGGGAAACACCATATATTTT
TRBD2	TRBV19	.	TRBJ2-1	CASSRTSGSPYNEQFF	TGTGCCAGTAGTCGGACTAGCGGGAGTCCGTACAATGAGCAGTTCTTC
.	TRBV28	.	TRBJ1-5	CASSLVIGGQPQHF	TGTGCCAGCAGTTTAGTGATTGGAGGTCAGCCCCAGCATTTT
TRBD2	TRBV7-3	.	TRBJ2-5	CASSPRGLAGGKTQYF	TGTGCCAGCAGCCCTCGGGGACTAGCGGGAGGAAAGACCCAGTACTTC
TRBD2	TRBV5-1	.	TRBJ2-5	CASSSASLAGGRETQYF	TGCGCCAGCAGCTCCGCGTCACTAGCGGGCGGGCGGGAGACCCAGTACTTC
TRBD1	TRBV20-1	.	TRBJ2-2	CSASNRGATGELFF	TGCAGTGCTAGTAACAGGGGGGCCACCGGGGAGCTGTTTTTT
.	TRBV5-1	.	TRBJ2-2	CASSSVPPGELFF	TGCGCCAGCAGCTCCGTCCCTCCCGGGGAGCTGTTTTTT
TRBD1	TRBV6-6	.	TRBJ1-1	CASRPTGATEAFF	TGTGCCAGCAGGCCGACAGGGGCCACTGAAGCTTTCTTT
TRBD1	TRBV18	.	TRBJ2-7	CASSWGQAPYEQYF	TGTGCCAGCTCCTGGGGACAGGCCCCCTACGAGCAGTACTTC
.	TRBV29-1	.	TRBJ2-1	CSVGGPRVSNEQFF	TGCAGCGTTGGAGGGCCCCGAGTGTCCAATGAGCAGTTCTTC
.	TRBV19	few	TRBJ1-5	CASSLRGGQPQHF	TGTGCCAGTAGTCTTCGGGGGGGTCAGCCCCAGCATTTT
TRBD1	TRBV11-3	.	TRBJ1-1	CASSWDRDWAEAFF	TGTGCCAGCAGCTGGGACAGGGACTGGGCTGAAGCTTTCTTT
.	TRBV30	.	TRBJ1-1	CAWKLGAGPLGEAFF	TGTGCCTGGAAGTTAGGGGCAGGCCCCCTTGGTGAAGCTTTCTTT
.	TRBV6-5	few	TRBJ1-3	CASSYGGYSGNTIYF	TGTGCCAGCAGTTACGGGGGGTACTCTGGAAACACCATATATTTT
TRBD1	TRBV7-2	.	TRBJ1-1	CASSVTGFSNTEAFF	TGTGCCAGCAGCGTGACAGGGTTTAGCAACACTGAAGCTTTCTTT
TRBD1	TRBV7-9	once	TRBJ1-1	CASSAGQVNTEAFF	TGTGCCAGCAGCGCGGGACAGGTAAACACTGAAGCTTTCTTT
TRBD1	TRBV5-4	.	TRBJ1-3	CASRAGDSLNTIYF	TGTGCCAGCAGAGCGGGGGACAGCTTAAACACCATATATTTT
TRBD1	TRBV14	.	TRBJ1-1	CASSQESRTGRTEAFF	TGTGCCAGCAGCCAAGAGTCCCGGACAGGGCGGACTGAAGCTTTCTTT
TRBD2	TRBV6-5	.	TRBJ2-7	CASRDYSYEQYF	TGTGCCAGTCGGGACTACTCCTACGAGCAGTACTTC
.	TRBV27	.	TRBJ2-3	CASSVGEADTQYF	TGTGCCAGCAGTGTCGGGGAGGCAGATACGCAGTATTTT
.	TRBV5-1	.	TRBJ2-1	CASSSRDTYNEQFF	TGCGCCAGCAGCTCCCGGGACACCTACAATGAGCAGTTCTTC